The T cell receptor (beta chain) under discussion was sequenced for a study of T cells in Graves' hyperthyroidism and ophthalmopathy. Study background: Peripheral blood sampling occurred at initial diagnosis, before any treatment.

V was pared by 6 bases and J by 7 bases, with 16 bases between. CDR1 is MDHEN, CDR2 SYDVKM, per germline. The CDR3 is 13 amino acids. Over 18 months, lack of ophthalmopathy progression marked Graves' hyperthyroidism as stable. Not enrolled were patients with uncontrolled infection, other autoimmune disease, pregnancy or lactation. Amplified TCR beta CDR3 regions came from RNA transcripts. HTBI primers were employed in a first-round RT-PCR of the TCR CDR3. TCRdb independently ran MiXCR on the multiplex PCR reads; one entry per CDR3 protein. The table has approximately 360,000 distinct CDR3 sequences, roughly 25% seen once. This clonotype was counted many times.

The V call is TRBV28, the J call TRBJ2-7, with D tentatively TRBD2 (6 bases). Sequences were obtained from blood. The source is a man aged 50 or older with Graves' hyperthyroidism. The DNA of the CDR3 is TGTGCCAGCAGGAACACCCGACTAGGAGAGCAGTACTTC. Encoded protein: CASRNTRLGEQYF.